This TCR beta chain was identified in a study of blood T cell repertoires in COVID-19. Study-wide background: Sources were T cells, B-cell-depleted T cells, or PBMCs; the material itself was cDNA or gDNA.

As handled by the study authors: Estimation of nucleated cell counts relied on the amplification of reference gene primers. TCRdb keeps only in-frame clones here, not all; method: immunoSEQ multiplex PCR. The V and J calls and clone size are taken from that table; D and trimming were inferred from the DNA. There are 70,000 to 95,000 clones in the sample; around 88% occur only once, and roughly 13% lies in the top ten. CDR1 and CDR2 from the germline V gene are MNHNY and SVGAGI (reference sequence). The CDR3 length is 13 residues. With 5 bases removed from V and 1 base from J, the gap between germline ends came to 8 bases.

V and J are TRBV6-6 and TRBJ1-1; D is possibly TRBD1 (5 bases). The TCR sequence derives from a man between 65 and 85 years old with active or convalescent COVID-19. The sample comprised peripheral blood. For the CDR3, the DNA is TGTGCCAGCAGTACGACAGAGAACACTGAAGCTTTCTTT. Protein sequence: CASSTTENTEAFF.